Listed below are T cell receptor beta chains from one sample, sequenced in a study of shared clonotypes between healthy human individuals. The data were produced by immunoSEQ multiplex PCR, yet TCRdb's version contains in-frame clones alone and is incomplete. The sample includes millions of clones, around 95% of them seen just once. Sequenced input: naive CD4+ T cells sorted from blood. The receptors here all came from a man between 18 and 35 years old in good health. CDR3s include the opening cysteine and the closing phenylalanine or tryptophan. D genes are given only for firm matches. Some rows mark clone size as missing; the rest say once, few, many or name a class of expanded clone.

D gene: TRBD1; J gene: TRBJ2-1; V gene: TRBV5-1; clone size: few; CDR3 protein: CASSLGTGDEQFF; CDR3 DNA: TGCGCCAGCAGCTTGGGGACAGGTGATGAGCAGTTCTTC
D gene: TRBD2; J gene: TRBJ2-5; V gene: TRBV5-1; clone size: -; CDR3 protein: CASSLIAGVQETQYF; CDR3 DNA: TGCGCCAGCAGCTTGATAGCGGGAGTACAGGAGACCCAGTACTTC
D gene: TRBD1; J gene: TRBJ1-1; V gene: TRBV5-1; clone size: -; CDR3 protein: CASSSGQDNTEAFF; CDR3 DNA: TGCGCCAGCAGCTCCGGACAGGACAACACTGAAGCTTTCTTT
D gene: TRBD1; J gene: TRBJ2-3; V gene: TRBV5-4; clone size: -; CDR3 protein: CASSTGQGRSDTQYF; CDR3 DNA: TGTGCCAGCAGCACCGGACAGGGGAGAAGTGATACGCAGTATTTT
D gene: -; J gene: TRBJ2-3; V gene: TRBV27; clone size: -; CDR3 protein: CASSLFGTVWTDTQYF; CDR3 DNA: TGTGCCAGCAGTCTTTTCGGGACGGTGTGGACAGATACGCAGTATTTT
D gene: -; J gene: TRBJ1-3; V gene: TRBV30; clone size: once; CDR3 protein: CAWSPGEVNTIYF; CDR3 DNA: TGTGCCTGGAGTCCAGGGGAAGTAAACACCATATATTTT
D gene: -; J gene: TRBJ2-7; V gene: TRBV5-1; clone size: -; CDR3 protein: CASSPQVSYEQYF; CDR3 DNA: TGCGCCAGCAGCCCACAGGTCTCCTACGAGCAGTACTTC
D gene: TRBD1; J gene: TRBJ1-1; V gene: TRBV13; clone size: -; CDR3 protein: CASSFITYRDRGTEAFF; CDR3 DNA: TGTGCCAGCAGCTTCATTACATACCGGGACAGGGGTACTGAAGCTTTCTTT
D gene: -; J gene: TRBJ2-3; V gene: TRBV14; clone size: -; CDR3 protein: CASSQRLHTDTQYF; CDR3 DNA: TGTGCCAGCAGCCAGAGACTACACACAGATACGCAGTATTTT
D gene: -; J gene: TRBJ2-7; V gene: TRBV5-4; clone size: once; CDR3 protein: CASSDSAYEQYF; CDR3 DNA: TGTGCCAGCTCGGACTCGGCCTACGAGCAGTACTTC
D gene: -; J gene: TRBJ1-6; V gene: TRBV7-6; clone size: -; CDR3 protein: CASSLALNSPLHF; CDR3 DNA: TGTGCCAGCAGCTTAGCTCTTAATTCACCCCTCCACTTT
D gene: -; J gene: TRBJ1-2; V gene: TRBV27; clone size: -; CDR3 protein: CASSYKDANYGYTF; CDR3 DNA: TGTGCCAGCAGTTATAAGGACGCAAACTATGGCTACACCTTC
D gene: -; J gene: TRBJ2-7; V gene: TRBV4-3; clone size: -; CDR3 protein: CASSQAPKRDVLGEQYF; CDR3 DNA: TGCGCCAGCAGCCAAGCTCCAAAACGGGACGTCCTAGGCGAGCAGTACTTC
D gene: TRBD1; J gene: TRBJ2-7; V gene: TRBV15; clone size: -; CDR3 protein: CATSRGRQGEIEQYF; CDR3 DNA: TGTGCCACCAGCAGAGGCCGACAGGGGGAGATCGAGCAGTACTTC
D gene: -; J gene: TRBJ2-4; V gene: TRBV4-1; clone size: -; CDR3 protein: CASSRGPGGLRGILNIQYF; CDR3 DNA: TGCGCCAGCAGCCGCGGGCCCGGTGGCCTCCGGGGAATACTAAACATTCAGTACTTC
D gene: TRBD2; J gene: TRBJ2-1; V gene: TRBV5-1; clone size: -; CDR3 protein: CASRRLERGRDEQFF; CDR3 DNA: TGCGCCAGCAGACGACTCGAGCGGGGGAGGGATGAGCAGTTCTTC
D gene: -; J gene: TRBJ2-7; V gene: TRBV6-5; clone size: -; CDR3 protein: CASSYSSRPVSYEQYF; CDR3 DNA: TGTGCCAGCAGTTACTCGAGTCGCCCGGTCTCTTACGAGCAGTACTTC
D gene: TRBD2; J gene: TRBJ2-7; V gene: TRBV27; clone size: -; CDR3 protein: CASSLLAGVSSYEQYF; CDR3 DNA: TGTGCCAGCAGTTTGCTAGCGGGAGTTTCTTCCTACGAGCAGTACTTC
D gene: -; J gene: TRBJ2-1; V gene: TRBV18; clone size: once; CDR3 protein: CASSPAGLGEQFF; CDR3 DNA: TGTGCCAGCTCACCAGCAGGCCTAGGAGAGCAGTTCTTC
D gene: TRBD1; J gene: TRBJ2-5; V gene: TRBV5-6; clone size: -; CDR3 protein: CASSLMPPGGQETQYF; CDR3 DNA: TGTGCCAGCAGCCTTATGCCGCCAGGGGGCCAAGAGACCCAGTACTTC
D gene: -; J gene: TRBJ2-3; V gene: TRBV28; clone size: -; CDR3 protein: CASSLPQGGPTDTQYF; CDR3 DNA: TGTGCCAGCAGTCTACCCCAGGGGGGACCCACAGATACGCAGTATTTT
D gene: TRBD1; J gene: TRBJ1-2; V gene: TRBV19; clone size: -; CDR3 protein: CASSMRTGGTNYGYTF; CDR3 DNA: TGTGCCAGTAGTATGCGGACAGGGGGGACTAACTATGGCTACACCTTC
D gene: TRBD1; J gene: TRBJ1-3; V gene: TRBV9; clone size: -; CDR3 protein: CASSQRGQGTGNTIYF; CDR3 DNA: TGTGCCAGCAGCCAGCGAGGACAGGGGACAGGAAACACCATATATTTT
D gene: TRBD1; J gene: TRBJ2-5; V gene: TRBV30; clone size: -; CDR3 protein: CAWSVQGAEYF; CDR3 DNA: TGTGCCTGGAGTGTACAGGGGGCTGAGTACTTC
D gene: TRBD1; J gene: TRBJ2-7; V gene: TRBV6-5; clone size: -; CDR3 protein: CASSPGQGEQYF; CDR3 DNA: TGTGCCAGCAGTCCCGGACAGGGCGAGCAGTACTTC
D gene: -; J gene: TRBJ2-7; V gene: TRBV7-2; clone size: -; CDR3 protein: CASSLVTIQSYEQYF; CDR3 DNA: TGTGCCAGCAGCTTGGTGACTATCCAATCCTACGAGCAGTACTTC
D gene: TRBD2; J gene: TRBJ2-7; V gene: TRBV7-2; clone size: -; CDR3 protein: CASSLATGLAGAFYEQYF; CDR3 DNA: TGTGCCAGCAGCTTAGCGACGGGACTAGCGGGGGCGTTCTACGAGCAGTACTTC
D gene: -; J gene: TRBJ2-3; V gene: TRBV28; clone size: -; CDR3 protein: CASSPTRLVSTDTQYF; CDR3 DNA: TGTGCCAGCAGTCCGACACGGCTGGTGAGCACAGATACGCAGTATTTT
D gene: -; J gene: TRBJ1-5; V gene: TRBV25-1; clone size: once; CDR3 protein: CASSESGGIGNQPQHF; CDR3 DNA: TGTGCCAGCAGTGAGTCTGGGGGAATTGGCAATCAGCCCCAGCATTTT
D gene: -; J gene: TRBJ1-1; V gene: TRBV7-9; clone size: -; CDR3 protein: CASSLTGGTEAFF; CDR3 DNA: TGTGCCAGCAGCTTAACGGGGGGCACTGAAGCTTTCTTT
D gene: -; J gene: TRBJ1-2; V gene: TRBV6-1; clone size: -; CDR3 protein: CASSEITPSLFVYTF; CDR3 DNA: TGTGCCAGCAGTGAAATTACTCCCTCGTTGTTTGTCTACACCTTC
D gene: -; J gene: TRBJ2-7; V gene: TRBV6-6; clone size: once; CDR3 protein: CASREDSSSYEQYF; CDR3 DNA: TGTGCCAGCAGAGAGGACTCGAGCTCCTACGAGCAGTACTTC
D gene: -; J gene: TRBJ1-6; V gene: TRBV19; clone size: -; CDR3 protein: CASGPGAYNSPLHF; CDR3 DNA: TGTGCCAGTGGCCCAGGGGCCTATAATTCACCCCTCCACTTT
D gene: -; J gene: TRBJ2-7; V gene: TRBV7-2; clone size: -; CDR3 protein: CASSVGQKGGEQYF; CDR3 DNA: TGCGCCAGCAGCGTAGGACAGAAGGGAGGCGAGCAGTACTTC
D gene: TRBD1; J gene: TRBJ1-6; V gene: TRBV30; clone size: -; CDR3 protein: CAGNRGQGGSPLHF; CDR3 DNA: TGTGCCGGAAACCGAGGACAGGGAGGTTCACCCCTCCACTTT
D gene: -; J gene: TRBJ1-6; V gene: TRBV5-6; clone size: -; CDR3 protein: CASLLQGLDNSPLHF; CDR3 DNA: TGTGCCAGCTTATTACAGGGCCTAGATAATTCACCCCTCCACTTT
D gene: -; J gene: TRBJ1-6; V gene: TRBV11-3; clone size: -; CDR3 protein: CASSASGGDSPLHF; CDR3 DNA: TGTGCCAGCAGCGCTAGCGGGGGGGATTCACCCCTCCACTTT
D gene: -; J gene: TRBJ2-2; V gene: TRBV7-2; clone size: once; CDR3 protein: CASSTRPAGELFF; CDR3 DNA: TGTGCCAGCAGCACCCGACCCGCCGGGGAGCTGTTTTTT
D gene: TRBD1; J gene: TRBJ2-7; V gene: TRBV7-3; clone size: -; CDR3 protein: CASGDPRGQGHSYEQYF; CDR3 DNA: TGTGCCAGCGGGGACCCACGCGGACAGGGTCACTCCTACGAGCAGTACTTC
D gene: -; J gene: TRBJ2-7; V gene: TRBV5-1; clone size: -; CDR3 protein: CASSASTYGQYF; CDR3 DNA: TGCGCCAGCAGCGCCTCGACCTACGGGCAGTACTTC
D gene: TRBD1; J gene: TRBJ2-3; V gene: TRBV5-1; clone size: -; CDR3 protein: CASSLRTGSTDTQYF; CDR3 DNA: TGCGCCAGCAGCTTAAGGACAGGGAGTACAGATACGCAGTATTTT
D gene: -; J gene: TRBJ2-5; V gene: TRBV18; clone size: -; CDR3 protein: CASSPPVGGQETQYF; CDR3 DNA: TGTGCCAGCTCACCACCGGTCGGGGGTCAAGAGACCCAGTACTTC
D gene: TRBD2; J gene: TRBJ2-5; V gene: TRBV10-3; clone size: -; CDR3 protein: CAISERLAGQETQYF; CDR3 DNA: TGTGCCATCAGTGAAAGACTAGCGGGGCAAGAGACCCAGTACTTC
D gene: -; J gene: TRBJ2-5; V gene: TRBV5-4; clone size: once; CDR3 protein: CASSSPPQETQYF; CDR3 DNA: TGTGCCAGCAGCTCTCCCCCCCAAGAGACCCAGTACTTC
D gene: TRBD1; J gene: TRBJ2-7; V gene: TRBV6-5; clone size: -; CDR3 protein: CASSWGRTGTYEQYF; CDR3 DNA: TGTGCCAGCAGTTGGGGGCGGACAGGGACTTACGAGCAGTACTTC
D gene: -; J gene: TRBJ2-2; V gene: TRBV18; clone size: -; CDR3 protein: CASSPPSRGTVTGELFF; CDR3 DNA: TGTGCCAGCTCACCACCGTCACGGGGGACGGTAACCGGGGAGCTGTTTTTT
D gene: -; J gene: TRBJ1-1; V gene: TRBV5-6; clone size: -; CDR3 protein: CASSPSHAVNTEAFF; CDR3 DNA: TGTGCCAGCAGCCCATCCCACGCGGTGAACACTGAAGCTTTCTTT
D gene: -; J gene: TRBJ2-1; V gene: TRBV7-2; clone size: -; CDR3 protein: CASSLHGDSSYNEQFF; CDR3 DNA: TGTGCCAGCAGCCTCCACGGGGATAGCTCCTACAATGAGCAGTTCTTC